This record concerns one T cell receptor beta chain sequence. This specimen belongs to a study of blood T cell repertoires in COVID-19. The CDR3 length is 15 residues. Germline V gives CDR1 SGHTA, CDR2 FQGNSA. Trimming took 5 bases from V and 7 from J; bases not matched to a gene: 11. This table comes from immunoSEQ multiplex PCR, and its TCRdb copy is limited to in-frame clones, with some not included. The data contain some 150,000 clones, approximately 91% of them singletons. The TCR originated in a woman in her 70s with acute or convalescent COVID-19. The chain joins TRBV7-2 to TRBJ2-7; 10 nucleotides match TRBD1. Source material: peripheral blood. CDR3 amino acids: CASSRTGTGDPEQYF. The CDR3 nucleotides are TGTGCCAGCAGCCGCACCGGGACAGGGGATCCAGAGCAGTACTTC.